These 15 T cell receptor beta chains came from one sample sequenced in a study of T cells in Graves' hyperthyroidism and ophthalmopathy. Amplified TCR beta CDR3 regions came from RNA transcripts. A first-round RT-PCR of the TCR CDR3 used the HTBI primer set. In TCRdb, the multiplex PCR reads were re-called with MiXCR into one record per CDR3 protein. The repertoire consists of some 400,000 distinct CDR3 sequences, with approximately 13% occurring once and the leading ten covering about a fifth. The sequenced sample consisted of blood. These receptors all stem from a young man with Graves' hyperthyroidism that later progressed to Graves' ophthalmopathy.

This clonotype was seen only a few times. An end of the junction does not agree with germline; a read error may underlie this. This chain links TRBV15 with TRBJ2-3; D might be TRBD1 or TRBD2, each matching 5 bases. The CDR3 has 14 residues. Germline CDR1 and CDR2: LNHNV and YYDKDF (reference sequence). The CDR3 is CATSGEAGTHTQYF. CDR3 DNA sequence: TGTGCCACCAGCGGAGAGGCAGGGACGCATACGCAGTATTTT.

This clonotype was seen repeatedly, ten times or more. The rearrangement links TRBV5-8 to TRBJ2-7, with D perhaps TRBD2 (6 bases). V was pared by 6 bases and J by 0 bases, with 16 bases between. Germline loops: CDR1 SGHTS, CDR2 YDEGEE. There are 15 residues in the CDR3. CDR3: CASTLHGTGSYEQYF. CDR3 bases: TGTGCCAGCACCCTGCACGGGACTGGCTCCTACGAGCAGTACTTC.

This clonotype has a count of ten or more. The chain is built from TRBV20-1 and TRBJ2-7, with 8 bases that match TRBD1. Per the germline V gene, CDR1 is DFQATT and CDR2 is SNEGSKA (reference sequence). The CDR3 runs to 14 residues. J lost 1 base, V lost 3 bases, and 5 bases had no gene match. The CDR3 nucleotides read TGCAGTGCTAGTGAGGACAGGGTTTCCTACGAGCAGTACTTC. Protein sequence: CSASEDRVSYEQYF.

V usage is TRBV9 and J usage is TRBJ1-2; D perhaps matches TRBD1 (6 bases). The germline V gene encodes CDR1 SGDLS and CDR2 YYNGEE. This CDR3 is 17 amino acids long. V was cut by 3 bases and J by 0 bases, with 18 bases left in between. CDR3: CASSAARGGRANYGYTF. The DNA for the CDR3 is TGTGCCAGCAGCGCAGCACGAGGGGGTCGGGCTAACTATGGCTACACCTTC.

This clonotype was picked up many times. The J gene is TRBJ1-1, the V gene TRBV3-1; D is possibly TRBD1 (5 bases). Germline V CDR1 and CDR2: LGHDT, YNNKEL (reference sequence). V was trimmed by 3 bases and J by 3 bases, leaving 8 bases between them. CDR3 length equals 13 residues. This chain's CDR3 is CASSQRTYTEAFF. The CDR3 region has the DNA TGTGCCAGCAGCCAGCGGACATACACTGAAGCTTTCTTT.

This clonotype has ten or more counts. The genes are TRBV5-1 and TRBJ1-2, with D tentatively TRBD1 (6 bases). Germline assignment: CDR1 SGHRS and CDR2 YFSETQ. V was shortened by 5 bases and J by 2 bases, with 13 bases between the two germline ends. The CDR3 is made up of 14 amino acids. The CDR3 region has the DNA TGCGCCAGCAGAATATCAGGGGAGAACTATGGCTACACCTTC. This sequence encodes CASRISGENYGYTF.

The table lists this clonotype with a few counts. This chain uses TRBV12-3 or TRBV12-4 with TRBJ2-1, with D unresolved. V lost 3 bases to trimming and J lost 0 bases, with 9 bases between them. The CDR3 covers 15 residues. CDR3 DNA sequence: TGTGCCAGCAGTTTCGCGGTCGTCTCCTACAATGAGCAGTTCTTC. As protein: CASSFAVVSYNEQFF.

This clonotype was seen only a few times. The chain has TRBV5-1 and TRBJ2-7, with D perhaps TRBD2 (6 bases). This CDR3 has 13 residues. Trimming removed 4 bases at V and 6 bases at J, with 14 bases between. Germline CDR1 and CDR2: SGHRS and YFSETQ. Written as DNA, the CDR3 is TGCGCCAGCAGCCGAGTCCGGGGGTTCGAGCAGTACTTC. As protein: CASSRVRGFEQYF.

This clonotype was seen repeatedly, ten times or more. This chain joins TRBV6-1 and TRBJ2-7, with 12 bases lining up with TRBD2. The CDR3 covers 14 residues. The V segment lost 6 bases and the J segment 3 bases; nucleotides outside the gene matches: 3. CDR1 and CDR2 from the germline V gene are MNHNS and SASEGT. CDR3 in amino acids: CASSATSGSYEQYF. The CDR3 DNA follows: TGTGCCAGCAGCGCGACTAGCGGGAGCTACGAGCAGTACTTC.

In this sample, this clonotype turned up a few times. This chain joins TRBV20-1 and TRBJ1-6, with TRBD1 matching over 7 bases. Per the germline V gene, CDR1 is DFQATT and CDR2 is SNEGSKA (reference sequence). The CDR3 runs to 15 residues. The V gene end was trimmed by 5 bases and the J gene end by 6 bases; junction bases not matched to a gene: 10. The CDR3 sequence: CSAVPGQPLNSPLHF. As DNA, the CDR3 is TGCAGTGCTGTTCCGGGACAGCCTCTTAATTCACCCCTCCACTTT.

This clonotype appeared many times. The gene calls are TRBV2 and TRBJ2-7; 8 bases match TRBD1. The CDR3 is 14 amino acids. Germline-derived CDR1 and CDR2 are SNHLY and FYNNEI. Trimming took 7 bases from V and 3 from J; bases not matched to a gene: 8. The CDR3 nucleotides are TGTGCCAGCACCGTAGCCGGACAGGGCTACGAGCAGTACTTC. It is translated as CASTVAGQGYEQYF. The entire variable domain, with the rest obtained from reference TRBV2 and TRBJ2-7, is as follows: EPEVTQTPSHQVTQMGQEVILRCVPISNHLYFYWYRQILGQKVEFLVSFYNNEISEKSEIFDDQFSVERPDGSNFTLKIRSTKLEDSAMYFCASTVAGQGYEQYFGPGTRLTVT.

This clonotype came up a few times. This chain joins TRBV5-8 and TRBJ2-1; tentative D call: TRBD1 (6 bases). Between the trimmed V and J ends, which lost 0 bases and 3 bases, there was a span of 7 bases. The CDR3 is made up of 14 amino acids. The germline V gene has CDR1 SGHTS and CDR2 YDEGEE. DNA for the CDR3: TGTGCCAGCAGCTTGGTACAGGGCTACAATGAGCAGTTCTTC. Encoded protein: CASSLVQGYNEQFF. The whole variable domain, remainder taken from reference TRBV5-8 and TRBJ2-1, is EAGVTQSPTHLIKTRGQQATLRCSPISGHTSVYWYQQALGLGLQFLLWYDEGEERNRGNFPPRFSGRQFPNYSSELNVNALELEDSALYLCASSLVQGYNEQFFGPGTRLTVL.

This clonotype was counted a few times. CDR3 bases: TGTGCCAGTAGGAGGCCCGGGGGGAGCACAGATACGCAGTATTTT. The encoded protein is CASRRPGGSTDTQYF. J is TRBJ2-3 and V is TRBV19; 7 nucleotides line up with TRBD2. The V and J ends lost 6 bases and 0 bases, in that order; junction bases with no gene match: 6. CDR1 and CDR2 from the germline V gene are LNHDA and SQIVND (reference sequence). The CDR3 has 15 amino acids. The full variable domain, its missing parts supplied by reference TRBV19 and TRBJ2-3, is DGGITQSPKYLFRKEGQNVTLSCEQNLNHDAMYWYRQDPGQGLRLIYYSQIVNDFQKGDIAEGYSVSREKKESFPLTVTSAQKNPTAFYLCASRRPGGSTDTQYFGPGTRLTVL.

This clonotype was counted between two and nine times. The chain joins TRBV20-1 to TRBJ2-2; 10 bases are shared with TRBD2. The germline V gene encodes CDR1 DFQATT and CDR2 SNEGSKA (reference sequence). This CDR3 contains 16 residues. With 6 bases clipped from V and 7 bases from J, the junction kept 14 bases outside the gene matches. CDR3 bases: TGCAGTGCCGGCGGGAAGCGGGGGGGCTCGAACGGGGAGCTGTTTTTT. Its translation: CSAGGKRGGSNGELFF.

V and J are TRBV9 and TRBJ2-3; no reliable D call. The CDR3 is 16 amino acids. Trimming cost V 0 bases and J 2 bases, with 13 bases left between them. Per the germline V gene, CDR1 is SGDLS and CDR2 is YYNGEE. Written as DNA, the CDR3 is TGTGCCAGCAGCGTAGCTAACGGGCAGGCCACAGATACGCAGTATTTT. Translating gives CASSVANGQATDTQYF.